This T cell receptor beta chain was profiled in a study of T cells after yellow fever vaccination. On the study more broadly: SMART-Seq v4 Ultra Low Input served to prepare low-cell-number fractions.

General study results and limits: There was a small share of clonotypes that showed up in both the CD4 and CD8 compartments. Highly abundant clonotypes carried over from the bulk population could end up in FACS-sorted repertoires as contaminants. In post-booster samples, most primary-vaccination clones reappeared (just under 97% CD4, 70% to 90% CD8).

A word on this clonotype: Its antigen is unidentified. Sequence at one end of the junction differs from germline and may be a read error.

CDR3 length: 14 residues. Germline V gene lookup returns CDR1 SGHVS and CDR2 FNYEAQ. Each CDR3 protein gets one entry after TCRdb re-called the 5' RACE reads with MiXCR. Of 250,000 to 350,000 distinct CDR3 sequences listed, about 4.5% are singletons. Sample: PBMCs, taken 15 days after the yellow fever booster vaccination. This receptor was obtained from a young man who received the YFV17D yellow fever vaccine. This chain joins TRBV7-6 and TRBJ2-1; 7 nucleotides align to TRBD2. Here the CDR3 DNA reads TGTGCCAGCAGCTTAGAATATGGCGGGGGAATTCCAAGGTTC. Its protein product is CASSLEYGGGIPRF. The whole variable domain, filled in from reference TRBV7-6 and TRBJ2-1, reads GAGVSQSPRYKVTKRGQDVALRCDPISGHVSLYWYRQALGQGPEFLTYFNYEAQQDKSGLPNDRFSAERPEGSISTLTIQRTEQRDSAMYRCASSLEYGGGIPRFGPGTRLTVL.